This record covers a single TCR beta chain. This sample was included in a study of blood T cell repertoires in COVID-19. Study overall: The United States, Italy and Spain were the sources of the acute and convalescent COVID-19 samples. PBMCs, B-cell-depleted T cells, or T cells were the source of the cDNA or gDNA that made up the material.

Study processing details: Counts of nucleated cells, estimated from reference gene primer amplification, were obtained. Method: immunoSEQ multiplex PCR; TCRdb's copy keeps in-frame clones and lacks some. V and J calls and clone size are copied from that table; D and trimming were computed from the DNA. This sample has about 240,000 clones, with 70% to 90% found just once. Sequencing was carried out using peripheral blood. The clonotype originates from a man aged 55 to 70 with acute or convalescent COVID-19.

DNA for the CDR3: TGCGCCAGCAGCTTGGACGGGTACCGCGACTATGGCTACACCTTC. It codes for CASSLDGYRDYGYTF. The chain links TRBV5-1 to TRBJ1-2; D gene unclear. Germline CDR1 is SGHRS and CDR2 is YFSETQ. CDR3 length equals 15 residues. V gave up 0 bases and J gave up 3 bases, with 12 bases separating them.